This T cell receptor (beta chain) was found in a study of beta chain features in type 1 diabetes. Overall study results and limits: Type 1 diabetes patients showed a moderate but significant shortening of TCRB CDR3s in all four CD4+ subsets.

In this sample, this clone turned up a few times. The antigen is unknown. The whole isolated RNA underwent reverse transcription, so sequencing captured expressed TCRB transcripts. Measured with immunoSEQ multiplex PCR; TCRdb has only the in-frame clones, and not every one. The table lists 600,000 to 700,000 clones, around 12% of them singletons. Purity above 98% was achieved in all sorted populations. The sequence was obtained from a young man with type 1 diabetes. Material for sequencing was naive CD4+ T cells from blood.

Written as DNA, the CDR3 is TGTGCCAGCAGTCAATCCGGGACGCTTAACTATGGCTACACCTTC. This translates into CASSQSGTLNYGYTF. The chain uses TRBV28 and TRBJ1-2; D may be TRBD1 (5 bases). Per the germline V gene, CDR1 is MDHEN and CDR2 is SYDVKM. Trimming removed 5 bases from V and 1 base from J, with 14 bases in between. CDR3 length equals 15 residues.